Sequencing of this T cell receptor beta chain was carried out in a study of memory CD4+ T cells and cytomegalovirus serostatus. Produced via immunoSEQ multiplex PCR; TCRdb's table is partial and in-frame only. This sample yields some 53,000 clones, of which around 80% are seen a single time; 0.77% belongs to the top ten. Single viable CD3+CD4+CD8-CD45RO+ cells were sorted as the memory CD4+ T cells. With 3 bases removed from V and 10 bases from J, the gap between germline ends came to 18 bases. The CDR3 has 14 amino acids. Germline assignment: CDR1 MDHEN and CDR2 SYDVKM. The chain uses TRBV28 and TRBJ1-1, with D possibly being TRBD1 (6 bases). This TCR came from an adult in good health and CMV-seronegative. The sample consisted of memory CD4+ T cells from blood. The CDR3, as DNA: TGTGCCAGCAGTTTTCGGGGGCTCGGTACGGTAGCTTTCTTT. This sequence encodes CASSFRGLGTVAFF.